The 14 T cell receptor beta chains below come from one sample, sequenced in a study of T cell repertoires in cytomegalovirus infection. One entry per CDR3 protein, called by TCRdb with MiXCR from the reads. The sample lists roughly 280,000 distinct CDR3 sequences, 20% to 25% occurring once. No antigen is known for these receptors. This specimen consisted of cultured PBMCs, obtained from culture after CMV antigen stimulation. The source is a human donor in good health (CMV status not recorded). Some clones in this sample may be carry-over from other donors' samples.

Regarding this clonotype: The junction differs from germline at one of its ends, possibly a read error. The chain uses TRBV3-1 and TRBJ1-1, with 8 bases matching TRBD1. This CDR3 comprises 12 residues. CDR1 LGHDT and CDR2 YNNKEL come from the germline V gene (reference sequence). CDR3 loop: CASSPTGAEDFF. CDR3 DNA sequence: TGTGCCAGCAGCCCGACAGGGGCCGAAGATTTCTTT. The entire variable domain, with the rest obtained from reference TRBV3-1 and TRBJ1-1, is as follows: DTAVSQTPKYLVTQMGNDKSIKCEQNLGHDTMYWYKQDSKKFLKIMFSYNNKELIINETVPNRFSPKSPDKAHLNLHINSLELGDSAVYFCASSPTGAEDFFGQGTRLTVV.

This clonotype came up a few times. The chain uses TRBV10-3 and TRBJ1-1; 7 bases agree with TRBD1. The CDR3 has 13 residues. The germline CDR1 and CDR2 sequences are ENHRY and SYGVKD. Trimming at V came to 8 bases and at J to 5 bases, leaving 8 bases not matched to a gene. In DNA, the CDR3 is TGTGCCATCGGGACTCAGGGGGGTACTGAAGCTTTCTTT. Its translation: CAIGTQGGTEAFF.

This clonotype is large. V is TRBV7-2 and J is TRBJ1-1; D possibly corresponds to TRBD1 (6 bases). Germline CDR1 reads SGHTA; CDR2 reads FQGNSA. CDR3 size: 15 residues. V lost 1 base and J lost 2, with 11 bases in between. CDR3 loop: CASSLVLGGNTEAFF. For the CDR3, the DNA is TGTGCCAGCAGCTTAGTCTTGGGGGGCAACACTGAAGCTTTCTTT.

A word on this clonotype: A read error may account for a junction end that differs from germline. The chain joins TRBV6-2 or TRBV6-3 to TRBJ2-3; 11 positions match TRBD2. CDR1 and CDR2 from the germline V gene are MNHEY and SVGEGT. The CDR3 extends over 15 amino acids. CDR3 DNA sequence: TGTGCCAGCAGAGGTAGCGGGAGGGGCGCAGATAAGCAGTATTTT. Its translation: CASRGSGRGADKQYF.

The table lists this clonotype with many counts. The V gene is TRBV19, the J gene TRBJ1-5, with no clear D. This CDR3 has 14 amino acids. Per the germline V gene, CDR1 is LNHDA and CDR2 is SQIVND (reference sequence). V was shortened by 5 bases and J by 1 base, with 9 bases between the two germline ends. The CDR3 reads CASSSEASNQPQHF. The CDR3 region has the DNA TGTGCCAGTAGTTCGGAGGCCAGCAATCAGCCCCAGCATTTT. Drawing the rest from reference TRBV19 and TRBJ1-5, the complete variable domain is DGGITQSPKYLFRKEGQNVTLSCEQNLNHDAMYWYRQDPGQGLRLIYYSQIVNDFQKGDIAEGYSVSREKKESFPLTVTSAQKNPTAFYLCASSSEASNQPQHFGDGTRLSIL.

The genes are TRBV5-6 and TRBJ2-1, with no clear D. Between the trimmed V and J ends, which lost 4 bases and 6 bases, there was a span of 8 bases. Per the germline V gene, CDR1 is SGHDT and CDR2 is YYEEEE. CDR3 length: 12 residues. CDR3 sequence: CASSMDRNEQFF. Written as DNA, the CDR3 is TGTGCCAGCAGCATGGATCGCAATGAGCAGTTCTTC.

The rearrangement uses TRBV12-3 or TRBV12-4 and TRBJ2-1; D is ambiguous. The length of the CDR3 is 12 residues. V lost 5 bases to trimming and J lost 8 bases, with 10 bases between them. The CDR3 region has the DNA TGTGCCAGCAGTCATCGGTACCATGAGCAGTTCTTC. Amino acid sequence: CASSHRYHEQFF.

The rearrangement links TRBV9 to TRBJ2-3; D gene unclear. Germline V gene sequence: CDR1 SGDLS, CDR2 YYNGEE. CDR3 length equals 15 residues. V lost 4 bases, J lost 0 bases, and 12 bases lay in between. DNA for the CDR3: TGTGCCAGCAGCACCTTAGGCGGCAGCACAGATACGCAGTATTTT. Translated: CASSTLGGSTDTQYF.

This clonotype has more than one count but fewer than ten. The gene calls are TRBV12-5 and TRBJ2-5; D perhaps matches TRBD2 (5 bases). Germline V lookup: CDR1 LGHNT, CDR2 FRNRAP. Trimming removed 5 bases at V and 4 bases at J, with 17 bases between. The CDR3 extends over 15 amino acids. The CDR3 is CASGPGRGLAETQYF. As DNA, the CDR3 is TGTGCTAGTGGTCCGGGTCGAGGGCTAGCAGAGACCCAGTACTTC.

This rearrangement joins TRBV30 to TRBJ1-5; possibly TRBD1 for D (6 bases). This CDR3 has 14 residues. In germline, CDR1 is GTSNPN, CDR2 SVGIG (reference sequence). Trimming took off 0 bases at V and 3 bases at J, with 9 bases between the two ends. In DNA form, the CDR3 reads TGTGCCTGGAGTGTATCAGGGGCCAATCAGCCCCAGCATTTT. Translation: CAWSVSGANQPQHF.

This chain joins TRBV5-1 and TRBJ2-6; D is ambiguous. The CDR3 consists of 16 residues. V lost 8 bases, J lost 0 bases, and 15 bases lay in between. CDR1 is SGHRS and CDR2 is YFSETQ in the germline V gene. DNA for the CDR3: TGCGCCAGTCAGCGAACCAGCAGCTCTGGGGCCAACGTCCTGACTTTC. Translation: CASQRTSSSGANVLTF.

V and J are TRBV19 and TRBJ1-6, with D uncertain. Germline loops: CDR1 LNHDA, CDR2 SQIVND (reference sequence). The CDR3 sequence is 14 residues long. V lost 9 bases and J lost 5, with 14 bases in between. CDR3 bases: TGTGCCAGCCGGGGTTGGGTGGATAATTCACCCCTCCACTTT. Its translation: CASRGWVDNSPLHF.

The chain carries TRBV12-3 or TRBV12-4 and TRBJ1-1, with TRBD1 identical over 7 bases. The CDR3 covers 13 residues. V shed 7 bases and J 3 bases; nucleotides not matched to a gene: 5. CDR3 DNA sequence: TGTGCCAGCACCCTAACAGGGGACACTGAAGCTTTCTTT. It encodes CASTLTGDTEAFF.

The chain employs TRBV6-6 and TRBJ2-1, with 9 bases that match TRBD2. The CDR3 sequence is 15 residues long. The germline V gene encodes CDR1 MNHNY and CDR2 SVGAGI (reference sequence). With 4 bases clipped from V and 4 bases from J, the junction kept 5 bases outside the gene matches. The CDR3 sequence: CASSWVAGEYNEQFF. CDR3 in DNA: TGTGCCAGCAGTTGGGTAGCGGGAGAGTACAATGAGCAGTTCTTC.